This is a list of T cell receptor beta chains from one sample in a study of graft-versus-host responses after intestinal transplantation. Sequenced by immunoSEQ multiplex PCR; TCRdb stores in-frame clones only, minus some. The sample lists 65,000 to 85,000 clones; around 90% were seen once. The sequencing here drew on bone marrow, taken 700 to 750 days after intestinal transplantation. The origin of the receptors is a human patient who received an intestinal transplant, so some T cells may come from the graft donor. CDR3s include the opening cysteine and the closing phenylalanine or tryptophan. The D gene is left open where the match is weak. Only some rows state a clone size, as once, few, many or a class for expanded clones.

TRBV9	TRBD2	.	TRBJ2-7	CASSAGTSGISEQYF	TGTGCCAGCAGCGCCGGGACTAGCGGGATCTCCGAGCAGTACTTC
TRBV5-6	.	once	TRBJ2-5	CASSLEGRLSVETQYF	TGTGCCAGCAGCTTGGAAGGTAGGCTTAGCGTGGAGACCCAGTACTTC
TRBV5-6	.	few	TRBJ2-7	CASSSGPTYEQYF	TGTGCCAGCAGCTCCGGTCCAACCTACGAGCAGTACTTC
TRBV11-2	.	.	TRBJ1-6	CASSLDEVGEWDSPLHF	TGTGCCAGCAGCTTAGACGAAGTCGGAGAATGGGATTCACCCCTCCACTTT
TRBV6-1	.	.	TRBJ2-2	CARSGPPTGELFF	TGTGCCCGCTCCGGGCCTCCCACCGGGGAGCTGTTTTTT
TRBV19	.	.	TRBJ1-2	CASSIDARTNYGYTF	TGTGCCAGTAGTATAGACGCCCGGACTAACTATGGCTACACCTTC
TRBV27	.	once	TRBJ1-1	CASARGRENTEAFF	TGTGCCAGCGCCCGGGGCCGAGAGAACACTGAAGCTTTCTTT
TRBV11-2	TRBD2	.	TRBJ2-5	CASSLSGGDFRETQYF	TGTGCCAGCAGCTTGTCGGGGGGGGATTTTCGAGAGACCCAGTACTTC
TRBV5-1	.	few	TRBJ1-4	CASNGGDYDEKLFF	TGCGCCAGCAACGGCGGGGACTACGATGAAAAACTGTTTTTT
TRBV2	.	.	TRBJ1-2	CASSWGQNYGYTF	TGTGCCAGCAGCTGGGGGCAGAACTATGGCTACACCTTC
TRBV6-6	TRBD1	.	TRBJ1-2	CASSYDRVHGYTF	TGTGCCAGCAGTTACGACAGGGTACATGGCTACACCTTC
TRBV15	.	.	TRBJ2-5	CATSTQEKETQYF	TGTGCCACCAGCACACAAGAGAAAGAAACCCAGTACTTC
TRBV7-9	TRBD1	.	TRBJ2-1	CASSQVQGYEQFF	TGTGCCAGCAGTCAAGTACAGGGGTATGAGCAGTTCTTC
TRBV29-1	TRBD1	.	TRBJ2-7	CSVMGTGGVEQYF	TGCAGCGTAATGGGGACAGGGGGGGTCGAGCAGTACTTC
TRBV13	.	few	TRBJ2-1	CASSLGTGHEQFF	TGTGCCAGCAGCCTCGGGACTGGTCATGAGCAGTTCTTC
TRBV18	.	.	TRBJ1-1	CASSSGPEAFF	TGTGCCAGCTCATCGGGGCCCGAAGCTTTCTTT
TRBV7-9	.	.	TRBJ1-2	CASSLEGRSGGYTF	TGTGCCAGCAGCTTAGAAGGCAGGTCTGGGGGCTACACCTTC
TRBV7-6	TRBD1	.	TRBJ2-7	CASSGDSSTYEQYF	TGTGCCAGCAGCGGGGACAGTTCTACCTACGAGCAGTACTTC
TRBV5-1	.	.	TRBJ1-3	CASSSSGLGNTIYF	TGCGCCAGCAGCTCATCAGGGTTGGGAAACACCATATATTTT
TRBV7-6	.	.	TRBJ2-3	CASTMGESTDTQYF	TGTGCCAGCACCATGGGCGAGAGCACAGATACGCAGTATTTT
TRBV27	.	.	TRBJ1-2	CASNNFGQIDYGYTF	TGTGCCAGCAATAATTTCGGACAGATAGACTATGGCTACACCTTC
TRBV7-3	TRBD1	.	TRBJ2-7	CASSLGQGATEQYF	TGTGCCAGCAGCTTGGGACAGGGGGCCACCGAGCAGTACTTC
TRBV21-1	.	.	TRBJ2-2	CASSKEGRVGTGELFF	TGTGCCAGCAGCAAAGAAGGGAGGGTGGGGACCGGGGAGCTGTTTTTT
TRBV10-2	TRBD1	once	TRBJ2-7	CASRETGVVYEQYF	TGCGCCAGCAGGGAGACAGGGGTAGTCTACGAGCAGTACTTC